Detailed here is one T cell receptor (beta chain). The CDR3 totals 15 residues. From germline, CDR1 is SGHNT and CDR2 YENEEA. The V and J ends lost 6 bases and 3 bases respectively, with 17 bases between them. Produced via immunoSEQ multiplex PCR; TCRdb's table is partial and in-frame only. The data contain 150,000 to 200,000 clones, roughly nine tenths of them seen just once; the ten biggest clones take up 5% to 6%. This sample was included in a study of blood T cell repertoires in COVID-19. Study in general: The cDNA or gDNA used as material had been derived from T cells, B-cell-depleted T cells, or PBMCs.

This chain links TRBV11-3 with TRBJ1-1; TRBD1 is a possible D gene (6 bases). This receptor was identified in a human donor in a cohort sampled during active COVID-19. The source material was peripheral blood. CDR3 in amino acids: CASSLAWTDHTEAFF. The CDR3 bases are TGTGCCAGCAGTCTTGCCTGGACAGATCACACTGAAGCTTTCTTT. The variable domain in full, completed from reference TRBV11-3 and TRBJ1-1, reads EAGVVQSPRYKIIEKKQPVAFWCNPISGHNTLYWYLQNLGQGPELLIRYENEEAVDDSQLPKDRFSAERLKGVDSTLKIQPAELGDSAVYLCASSLAWTDHTEAFFGQGTRLTVV.